This TCR beta chain was sequenced in a study of T cell responses to AZD1222 COVID-19 vaccine. Sequencing was performed with immunoSEQ multiplex PCR; in TCRdb, only in-frame clones are kept and a portion is missing. The data hold approximately 170,000 clones, with about 91% observed a single time. About this clone itself: Its specificity is unknown.

Per the germline V gene, CDR1 is LNHDA and CDR2 is SQIVND (reference sequence). The CDR3 has 13 residues. V lost 3 bases to trimming and J lost 1 base, with 6 bases between them. General study results and limits: The study identified only six AZD1222 recipients as seropositive at baseline. Vaccination with two AZD1222 doses was followed by a rise in Spike-specific TCR breadth and depth.

The chain links TRBV19 to TRBJ2-5; D is ambiguous. This TCR came from an adult who received the AZD1222 COVID-19 vaccine. The material was peripheral blood, obtained 28 days after the second AZD1222 dose. CDR3 nucleotide sequence: TGTGCCAGTAGTATGAACAGCCAAGAGACCCAGTACTTC. Encoded protein: CASSMNSQETQYF.